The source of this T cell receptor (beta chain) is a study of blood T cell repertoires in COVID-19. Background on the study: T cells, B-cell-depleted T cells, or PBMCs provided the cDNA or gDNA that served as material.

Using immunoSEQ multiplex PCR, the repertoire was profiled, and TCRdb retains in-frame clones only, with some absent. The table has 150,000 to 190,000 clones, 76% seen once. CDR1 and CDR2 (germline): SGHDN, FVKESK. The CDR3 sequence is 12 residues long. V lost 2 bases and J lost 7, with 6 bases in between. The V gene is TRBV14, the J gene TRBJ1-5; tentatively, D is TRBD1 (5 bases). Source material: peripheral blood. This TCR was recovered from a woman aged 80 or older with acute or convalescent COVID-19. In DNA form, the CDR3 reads TGTGCCAGCAGCCAACAGGGACAGCCCCAGCATTTT. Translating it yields CASSQQGQPQHF.